This entry concerns a single TCR beta chain. The antigen remains undetermined. This CDR3 is 16 amino acids long. V was clipped by 4 bases and J by 6 bases, with 20 bases between them. In germline, CDR1 is LGHNA, CDR2 YSLEER. The data stem from a study of shared clonotypes between healthy human individuals. Overall study: The plates for each donor numbered three CD4 naive, three CD4 memory, two CD8 naive and one CD8 memory. Broader study findings: Large sequencing depth failed to make sorted-subset sequencing complete, rarefaction showed. The naive CD4 repertoires of several donors were compared, and 5% to 6.5% of clonotypes were shared. Non-shared clonotypes displayed generation probabilities falling below those of clonotypes present in all four donors.

Generated by immunoSEQ multiplex PCR, the TCRdb table keeps only in-frame clones and is missing some. The table has a few million clones, more than 80% seen once. The origin of this receptor is a man between 18 and 29 years old in good health. Some clones in this sample may be carry-over from other donors' samples. The specimen was naive CD4+ T cells from PBMCs. Subset denoted: CD45RA+ positively selected. The chain carries TRBV4-3 and TRBJ2-3, with D possibly being TRBD2 (5 bases). The CDR3 bases are TGCGCCAGCAGCCTTTGGGTGGGGAGCGGTACCGATACGCAGTATTTT. This translates into CASSLWVGSGTDTQYF.